This T cell receptor beta chain was captured in a study of cytomegalovirus exposure and HLA in healthy donors (dated by TCRdb to 2015 to 2018). General notes on the study: An earlier analysis of 587 of the donors reported more than 250 Gb of sequence data and some 120 million unique TCR beta sequences from around 200 million T cells. About 320 gigabases of sequencing data and approximately 84 million unique TCR sequences were included in an early release covering roughly 600 HLA-typed donors. The genetic ancestry cluster associated with self-reported Caucasian donors included about 84% of the approximately 400 genotyped donors. The aim of the study was to test whether cataloging public T cell receptors could identify signatures of past pathogen exposure. Using immunosequencing, the study profiled T cell repertoires from 666 subjects and related those repertoires to cytomegalovirus serostatus. A separate validation cohort of some 130 different subjects was used in addition to the 666-subject first cohort. High-throughput TCR immunosequencing, statistical association of individual TCRs with disease status, and machine learning were combined to predict cytomegalovirus infection status. A later analysis re-analyzed previously published TCR beta repertoires from 550 to 700 donors and added high-resolution HLA genotyping to study TCR occurrence patterns. In the later analysis, no new phenotypic data were used to find candidate immune exposures; instead, reliance was placed on TCR beta sequences and their occurrence across donors. In an earlier analysis of a few hundred of the donors, high-throughput TCR beta sequencing was used to judge whether each TCR beta V gene segment behaved as functional or pseudogenic. Alongside the repertoire data, information on donor age, sex, ethnicity and CMV serostatus was compiled. A later genetic analysis took genome-wide SNP genotypes for about 55% of the 666 donors and used that subset as a discovery cohort. All discovery cohort repertoires had been generated using a single sequencing platform. HLA typing covered class I and class II loci at four-digit resolution. Typing coverage varied by locus: about 620-630 donors for A, B, C, DRB1 and DQB1; more than 500 for DQA1; about 600 for DPA1; 450 to 480 for DPB1. Several DR-DQ haplotypes were handled as single units for association and clustering because linkage in the cohort was strong. Among roughly 370 genotyped donors of the cohort, an average of 235,054 unique TCR beta nucleotide sequences were sequenced per donor, around a sixth of them non-productive.

To prepare the library, the immunoSEQ multiplex PCR assay was applied. For the multiplex PCR, a mixture combining 60 forward primers for TCR Vbeta segments and 13 reverse primers for TCR Jbeta segments was used. Amplification of the CDR3 region of rearranged TCR beta genes was performed with a multiplex PCR assay on genomic DNA. The Illumina HiSeq System was used to sequence the amplified TCR beta libraries as 87-base-pair reads. The source study handled its data this way. Across the roughly 600 repertoires, a later analysis counted 75 million to 90 million unique TCR beta chains, approximately 10 million of which were shared by at least two donors. A nearest-neighbor algorithm error-corrected the raw reads and collapsed the reads into unique sequences, merging closely related sequences to remove PCR and sequencing errors. To assign V, D and J gene segments, CDR3 sequences were aligned to IMGT reference sequences. For a sequence to be retained, at least a six-nucleotide match to both a V gene segment and a J gene segment was required. Rearrangements were called productive when the CDR3 lacked stop codons and stayed in frame with V and J; all others were non-productive. CDR3 was defined according to IMGT convention as the region running from the second conserved V-encoded cysteine to the conserved J-encoded phenylalanine. Sequences without an unambiguous match to a single V gene segment were excluded from the earlier analysis of 500 to 700 of the donors. An earlier analysis of just under 600 of the donors called V segments functional above 56.7% productive rearrangements and segregating when the between-donor standard deviation exceeded 5%. To diagnose cytomegalovirus status from the catalog of TCR beta chain sequences, a statistical classification framework was built. In a later analysis, TCR nucleotide sequences were compared against IMGT/GENE-DB human TR gene sequences so that V and J genes could be assigned. The TCRdist pipeline was used in a later analysis to assign CDR3 sequences and most-parsimonious VDJ recombination scenarios. In a later analysis, each TCR beta chain was defined by its CDR3 amino acid sequence together with its V-gene family, and reads without a unique V-gene family were excluded. A later analysis removed 450 to 600 highly shared, low-generation-probability nucleotide sequences to deal with suspected cross-contamination and a sequencing artifact. For each public chain, a later analysis derived a clonal expansion index from normalized ranks of inferred template counts within each repertoire. In a later analysis, generation probabilities were computed using a VDJ recombination model fitted to out-of-frame rearrangements, and the results were checked against IGoR. A later analysis scored TCR-TCR, TCR-HLA and TCR-CMV co-occurrence with hypergeometric tests, applying a repertoire-size bias correction to TCR pairs. In a later analysis, false discovery rates were estimated by permuting HLA or CMV assignments 20 times. In a later analysis, co-occurring TCRs were grouped with DBSCAN, and TCRdist sequence similarity was added when clustering was performed within HLA-allele-positive subsets. Repertoires with fewer than 30,000 or more than 120,000 public chains, plus five repertoires with anomalous nucleotide sharing, were excluded from co-occurrence clustering. TCRdb obtained this table from immuneACCESS and retained in-frame rearrangements with V and J assigned. These tables miss some clones; where compared with another copy, unresolved V genes account for less than half of the shortfall, and the remainder is unexplained. The DNA gave D and trimming, while V, J and clone size come from that table. The sample data list 95,000 to 150,000 clones, and over 15% of these were observed just once. Around 2.6% of the sample belongs to the ten largest clones.

The CDR3 sequence holds 15 residues, the cysteine and phenylalanine included. Only the CDR3 portion is preserved as DNA: 45 bases, with reading frame beginning at the first base. The germline V gene provides CDR1 SNHLY and CDR2 FYNNEI. Here V drops 7 bases and J drops 5 bases, and the junction holds 8 bases not matched to any gene. The cohort comprised some 700 healthy bone marrow donors. Cohort members were all nominally healthy when sampled, although unrecorded immune exposures were likely present. The donor was CMV seropositive and was included in the group of 250 to 350 seropositive cohort members. Each donor provided a peripheral blood sample, and peripheral blood mononuclear cells were used for TCR beta sequencing. Genomic DNA extraction from the blood cell samples was performed with the Qiagen DNeasy Blood Extraction Kit. The investigation overall reported the following: It was suggested by the authors that the approach could potentially be generalized to other disease states and immunological phenotypes. Specific HLA alleles were associated with over 15,000 TCR beta sequences at a false discovery rate of 0.05 in a later analysis. A later analysis found that HLA-associated TCR beta chains were more clonally expanded and had lower generation probabilities than equally common non-associated chains. The cohort was sequenced for TCR beta chains only, and without alpha or paired-chain data the features that could be detected were limited. According to a later analysis, most CMV-associated TCR beta chains appeared to be HLA-restricted, and the HLA associations seemed to be driven largely by CMV exposure. Because counts were too low, 15 to 20 rarely observed V segments, including chromosome 9 orphons, were left out of the earlier analysis of about 620 of the donors. Some IMGT-functional V segments, including TRBV6-2 and TRBV6-3, could not be distinguished by the 87-base-pair reads and were therefore excluded. In a later genetic analysis, fewer N-insertions in productive TCRs were reported among donors in an Asian-associated ancestry cluster than the approximately 710-donor mean. The study gave a list of 150 to 200 TCR beta chains associated with cytomegalovirus. Because HLA typing was unavailable for some donors at each locus, only the typed subset was used in association tests. Correlated functional status among segregating V segments might reflect linkage disequilibrium, but an unknown experimental factor could not be ruled out. When HLA alleles, especially DR and DQ, strongly co-occurred, TCR associations were difficult to assign to individual alleles. A further reported finding was that TCR beta sequences accurately predicted the HLA-A and HLA-B alleles for most subjects in the first cohort. Across donors, most TCR sequences were observed very rarely, whereas some public TCRs were present in many individuals. The classifier was reported to diagnose cytomegalovirus status with high specificity and sensitivity in both the original cohort and the validation cohort. A few of the identified cytomegalovirus-associated TCR beta chains were confirmed in vitro to be specific for cytomegalovirus antigens. Sequencing depth was assumed to be roughly uniform across donors in the presence/absence analyses, though that assumption may not hold. According to a later analysis, parvovirus B19, influenza, CMV and Epstein-Barr virus appeared linked to several top co-occurrence clusters. V-gene and J-gene trimming of TCR beta chains was associated with a missense DCLRE1C variant in a later genetic analysis, and the association was replicated in an independent cohort. A later analysis found that TCR association rates varied across HLA loci, with DRB1 alleles showing the most associated TCRs and HLA-C alleles the fewest. In an earlier analysis of around 600 of the donors, most TCR beta V segments appeared in productive rearrangements about 90% or about 30% of the time, broadly matching IMGT annotations. The only immune exposure information available for the cohort was CMV serostatus. A cluster of highly shared sequence variants was judged likely to represent a technical artifact of the sequencing pipeline.

Notes on this clone: It lacks a known antigen. It has no much larger one-base neighbor in the sample; base qualities were not kept.

The chain is made from TRBV2 and TRBJ2-2; TRBD1 aligns with 9 central bases. This receptor was identified in a female donor in good health and CMV-seropositive. Sample: PBMCs. The CDR3 region reads CASTRGQGRTGELFF. DNA sequence: TGTGCCAGCACAAGGGGACAGGGAAGGACCGGGGAGCTGTTTTTT.